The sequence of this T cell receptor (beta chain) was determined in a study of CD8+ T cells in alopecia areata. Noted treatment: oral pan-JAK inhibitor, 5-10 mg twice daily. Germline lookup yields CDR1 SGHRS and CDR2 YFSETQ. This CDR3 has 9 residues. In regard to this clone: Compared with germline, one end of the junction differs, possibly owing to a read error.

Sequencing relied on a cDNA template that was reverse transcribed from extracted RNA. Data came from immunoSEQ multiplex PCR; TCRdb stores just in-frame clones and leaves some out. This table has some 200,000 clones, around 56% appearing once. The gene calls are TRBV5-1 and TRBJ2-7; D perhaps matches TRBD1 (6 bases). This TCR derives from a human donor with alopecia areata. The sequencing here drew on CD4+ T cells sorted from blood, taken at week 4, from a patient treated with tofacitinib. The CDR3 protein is CASGRQADF. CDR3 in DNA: TGCGCCAGCGGAAGACAGGCGGACTTC.